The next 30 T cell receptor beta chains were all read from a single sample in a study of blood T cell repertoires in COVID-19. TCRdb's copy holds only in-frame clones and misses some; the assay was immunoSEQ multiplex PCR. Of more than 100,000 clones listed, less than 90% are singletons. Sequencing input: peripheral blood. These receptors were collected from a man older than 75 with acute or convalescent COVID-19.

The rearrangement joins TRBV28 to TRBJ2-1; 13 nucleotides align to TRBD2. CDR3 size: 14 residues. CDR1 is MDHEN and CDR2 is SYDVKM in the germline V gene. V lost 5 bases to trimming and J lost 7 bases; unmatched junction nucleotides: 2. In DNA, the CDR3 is TGTGCCAGCAGTACGGGACTAGCGGGGAATGAGCAGTTCTTC. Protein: CASSTGLAGNEQFF.

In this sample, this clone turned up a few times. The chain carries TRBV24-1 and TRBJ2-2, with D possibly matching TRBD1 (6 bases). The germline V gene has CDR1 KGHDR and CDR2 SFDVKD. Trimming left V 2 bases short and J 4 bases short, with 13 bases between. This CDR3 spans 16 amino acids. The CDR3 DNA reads TGTGCCACCAGTGATTATGATGGGGGCCCCACCGGGGAGCTGTTTTTT. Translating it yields CATSDYDGGPTGELFF.

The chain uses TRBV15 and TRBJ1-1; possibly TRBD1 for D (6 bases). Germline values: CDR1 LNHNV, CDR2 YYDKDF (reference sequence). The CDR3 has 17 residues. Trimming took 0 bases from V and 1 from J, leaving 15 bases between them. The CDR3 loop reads CATSRDKRAGANTEAFF. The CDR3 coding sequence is TGTGCCACCAGCAGAGATAAGAGGGCAGGGGCGAACACTGAAGCTTTCTTT. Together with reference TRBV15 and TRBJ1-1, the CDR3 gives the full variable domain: DAMVIQNPRYQVTQFGKPVTLSCSQTLNHNVMYWYQQKSSQAPKLLFHYYDKDFNNEADTPDNFQSRRPNTSFCFLDIRSPGLGDTAMYLCATSRDKRAGANTEAFFGQGTRLTVV.

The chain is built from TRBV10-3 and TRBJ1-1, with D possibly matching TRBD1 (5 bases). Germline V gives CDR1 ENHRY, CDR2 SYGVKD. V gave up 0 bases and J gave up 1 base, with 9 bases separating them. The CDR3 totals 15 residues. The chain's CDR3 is CAISESPGKNTEAFF. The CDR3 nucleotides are TGTGCCATCAGTGAGTCGCCAGGGAAGAACACTGAAGCTTTCTTT.

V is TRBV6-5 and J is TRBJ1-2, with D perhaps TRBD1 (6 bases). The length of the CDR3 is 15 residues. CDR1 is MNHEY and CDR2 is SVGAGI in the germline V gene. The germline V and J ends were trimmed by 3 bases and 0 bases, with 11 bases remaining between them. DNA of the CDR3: TGTGCCAGCAGTTATAACGACAGGACTAACTATGGCTACACCTTC. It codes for CASSYNDRTNYGYTF.

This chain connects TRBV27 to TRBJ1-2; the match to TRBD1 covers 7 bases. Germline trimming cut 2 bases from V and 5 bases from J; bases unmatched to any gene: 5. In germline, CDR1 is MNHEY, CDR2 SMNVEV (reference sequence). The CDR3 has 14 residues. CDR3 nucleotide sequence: TGTGCCAGCAGTTTACGGGACAGAAGTTATGGCTACACCTTC. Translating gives CASSLRDRSYGYTF.

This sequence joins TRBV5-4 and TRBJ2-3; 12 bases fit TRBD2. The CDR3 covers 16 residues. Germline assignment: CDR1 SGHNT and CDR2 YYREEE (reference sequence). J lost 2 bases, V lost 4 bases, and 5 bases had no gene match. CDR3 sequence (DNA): TGTGCCAGCAGCCGAAGACTAGCGGGGGACACAGATACGCAGTATTTT. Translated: CASSRRLAGDTDTQYF.

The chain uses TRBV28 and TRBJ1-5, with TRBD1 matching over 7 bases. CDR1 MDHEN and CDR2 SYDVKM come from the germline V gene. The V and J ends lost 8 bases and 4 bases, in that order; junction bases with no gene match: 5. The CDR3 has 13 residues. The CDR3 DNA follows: TGTGCCAGCTTCCGGGACAGAAATCAGCCCCAGCATTTT. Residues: CASFRDRNQPQHF.

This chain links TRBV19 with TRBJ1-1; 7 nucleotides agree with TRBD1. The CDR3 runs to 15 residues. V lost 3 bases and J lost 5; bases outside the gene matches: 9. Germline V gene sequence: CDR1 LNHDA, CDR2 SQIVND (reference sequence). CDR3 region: CASSIPTGLYTEAFF. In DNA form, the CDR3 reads TGTGCCAGTAGTATTCCGACAGGGCTCTATACTGAAGCTTTCTTT.

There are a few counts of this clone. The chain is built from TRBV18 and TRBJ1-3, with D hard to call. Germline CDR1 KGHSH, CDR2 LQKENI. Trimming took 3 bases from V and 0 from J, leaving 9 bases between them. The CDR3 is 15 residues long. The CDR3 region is CASSPPSNSGNTIYF. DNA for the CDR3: TGTGCCAGCTCACCGCCGTCTAACTCTGGAAACACCATATATTTT.

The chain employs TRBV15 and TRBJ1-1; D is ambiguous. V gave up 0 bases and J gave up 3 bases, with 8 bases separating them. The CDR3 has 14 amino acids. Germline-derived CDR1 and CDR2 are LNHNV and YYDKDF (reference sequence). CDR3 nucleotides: TGTGCCACCAGCAGAGATGTGGGCCACACTGAAGCTTTCTTT. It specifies CATSRDVGHTEAFF.

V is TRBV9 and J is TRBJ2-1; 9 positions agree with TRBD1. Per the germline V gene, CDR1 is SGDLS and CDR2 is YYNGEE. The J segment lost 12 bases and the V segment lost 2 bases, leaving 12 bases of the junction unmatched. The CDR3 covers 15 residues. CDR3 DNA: TGTGCCAGCAGCGTTAGATGGGGACAGGGAGATTCGCAGTTCTTC. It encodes CASSVRWGQGDSQFF.

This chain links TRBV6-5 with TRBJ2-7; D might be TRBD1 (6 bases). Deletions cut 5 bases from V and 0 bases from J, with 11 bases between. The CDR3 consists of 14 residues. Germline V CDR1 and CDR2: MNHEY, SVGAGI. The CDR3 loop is CASSQQGDSYEQYF. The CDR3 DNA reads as TGTGCCAGCAGTCAACAGGGTGACTCCTACGAGCAGTACTTC.

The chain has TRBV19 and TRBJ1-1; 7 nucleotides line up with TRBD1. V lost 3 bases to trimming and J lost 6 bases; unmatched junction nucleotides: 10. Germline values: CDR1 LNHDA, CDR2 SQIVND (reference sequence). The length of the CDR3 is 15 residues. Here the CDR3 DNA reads TGTGCCAGTAGTATGGGGTGGACAGGTCCGGCTGAAGCTTTCTTT. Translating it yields CASSMGWTGPAEAFF.

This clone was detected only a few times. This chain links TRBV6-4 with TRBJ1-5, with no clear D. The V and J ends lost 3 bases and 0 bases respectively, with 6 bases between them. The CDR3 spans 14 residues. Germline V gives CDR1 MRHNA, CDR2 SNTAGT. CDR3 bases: TGTGCCAGCAGTGAGAACTATAGCAATCAGCCCCAGCATTTT. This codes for CASSENYSNQPQHF.

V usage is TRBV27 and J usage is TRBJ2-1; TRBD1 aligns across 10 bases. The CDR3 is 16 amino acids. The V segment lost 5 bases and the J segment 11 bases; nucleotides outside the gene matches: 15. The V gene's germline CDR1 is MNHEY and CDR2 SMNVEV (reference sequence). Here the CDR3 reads CASSTRRDRGRNKQFF. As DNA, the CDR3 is TGTGCCAGCAGTACGCGTCGGGACAGGGGTCGGAATAAGCAGTTCTTC.

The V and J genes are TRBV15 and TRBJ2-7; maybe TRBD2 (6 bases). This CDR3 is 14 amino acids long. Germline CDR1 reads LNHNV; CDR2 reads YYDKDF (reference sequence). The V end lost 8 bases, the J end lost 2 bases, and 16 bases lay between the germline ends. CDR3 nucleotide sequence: TGTGCCACCTCACCCCGGGAGCTACCCTACGAGCAGTACTTC. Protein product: CATSPRELPYEQYF. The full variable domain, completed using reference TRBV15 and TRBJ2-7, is DAMVIQNPRYQVTQFGKPVTLSCSQTLNHNVMYWYQQKSSQAPKLLFHYYDKDFNNEADTPDNFQSRRPNTSFCFLDIRSPGLGDTAMYLCATSPRELPYEQYFGPGTRLTVT.

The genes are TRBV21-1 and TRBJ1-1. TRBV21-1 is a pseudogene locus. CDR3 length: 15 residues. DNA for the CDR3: TGTGCCAGCACAAATTCGGGACTTAGGGACACTGAAGCTTTCTTT. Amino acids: CASTNSGLRDTEAFF.

CDR3 amino acids: CASSEPGTGPSSQHF. In DNA form, the CDR3 reads TGTGCCAGCAGTGAACCGGGGACAGGGCCCTCGTCCCAGCATTTT. The chain uses TRBV7-2 and TRBJ1-5, with 9 bases aligning to TRBD1. The CDR3 is 15 amino acids. From germline, CDR1 is SGHTA and CDR2 FQGNSA. J lost 11 bases, V lost 6 bases, and 14 bases had no gene match.

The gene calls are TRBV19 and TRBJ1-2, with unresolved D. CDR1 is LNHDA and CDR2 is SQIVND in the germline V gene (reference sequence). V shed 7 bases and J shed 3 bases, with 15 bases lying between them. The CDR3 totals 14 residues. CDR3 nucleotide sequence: TGTGCCAGTAAAGGACCCCGGCGGGACTATGGCTACACCTTC. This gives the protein CASKGPRRDYGYTF.

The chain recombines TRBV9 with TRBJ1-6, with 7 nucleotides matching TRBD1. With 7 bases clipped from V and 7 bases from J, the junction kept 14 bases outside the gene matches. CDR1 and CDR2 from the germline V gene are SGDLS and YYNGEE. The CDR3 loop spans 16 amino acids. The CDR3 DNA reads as TGTGCCAGCGGGAAGACAGGGACTTCTGGAAATTCACCCCTCCACTTT. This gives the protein CASGKTGTSGNSPLHF.

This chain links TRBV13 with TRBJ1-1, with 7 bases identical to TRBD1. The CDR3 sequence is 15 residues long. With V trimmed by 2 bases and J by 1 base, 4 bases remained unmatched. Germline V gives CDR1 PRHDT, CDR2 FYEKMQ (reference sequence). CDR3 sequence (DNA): TGTGCCAGCAGCTTAAACCGACAGGGGAACACTGAAGCTTTCTTT. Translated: CASSLNRQGNTEAFF.

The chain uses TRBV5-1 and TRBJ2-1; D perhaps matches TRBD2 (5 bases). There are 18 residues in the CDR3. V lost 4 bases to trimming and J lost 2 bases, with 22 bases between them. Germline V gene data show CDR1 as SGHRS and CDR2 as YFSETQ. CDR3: CASSLLVSVGVTYNEQFF. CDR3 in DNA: TGCGCCAGCAGCCTGCTTGTGTCGGTGGGAGTAACCTACAATGAGCAGTTCTTC. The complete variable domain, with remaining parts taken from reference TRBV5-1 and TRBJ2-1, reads KAGVTQTPRYLIKTRGQQVTLSCSPISGHRSVSWYQQTPGQGLQFLFEYFSETQRNKGNFPGRFSGRQFSNSRSEMNVSTLELGDSALYLCASSLLVSVGVTYNEQFFGPGTRLTVL.

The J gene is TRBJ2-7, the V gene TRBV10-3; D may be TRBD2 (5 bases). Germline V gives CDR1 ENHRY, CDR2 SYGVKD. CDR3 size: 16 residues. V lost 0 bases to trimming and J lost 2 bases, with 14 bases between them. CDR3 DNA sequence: TGTGCCATCAGTGAGTCGGGCAGCCAACTAGCCTACGAGCAGTACTTC. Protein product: CAISESGSQLAYEQYF.

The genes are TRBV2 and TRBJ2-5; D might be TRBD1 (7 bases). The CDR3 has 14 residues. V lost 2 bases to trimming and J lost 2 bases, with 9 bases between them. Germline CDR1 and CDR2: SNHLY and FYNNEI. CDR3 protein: CASSEQGGQETQYF. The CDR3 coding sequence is TGTGCCAGCAGTGAACAGGGGGGTCAAGAGACCCAGTACTTC.

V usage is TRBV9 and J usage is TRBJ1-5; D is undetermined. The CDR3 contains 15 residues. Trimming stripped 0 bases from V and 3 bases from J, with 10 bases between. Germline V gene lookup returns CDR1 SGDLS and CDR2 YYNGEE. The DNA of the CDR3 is TGTGCCAGCAGCGTAGGTTCAGGCTACAATCAGCCCCAGCATTTT. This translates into CASSVGSGYNQPQHF.

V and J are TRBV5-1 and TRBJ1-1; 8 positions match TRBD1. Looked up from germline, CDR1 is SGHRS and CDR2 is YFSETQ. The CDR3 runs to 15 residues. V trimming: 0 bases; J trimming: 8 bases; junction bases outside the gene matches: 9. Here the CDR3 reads CASSLEGGTGREAFF. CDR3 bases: TGCGCCAGCAGCTTGGAGGGTGGGACAGGAAGAGAAGCTTTCTTT.

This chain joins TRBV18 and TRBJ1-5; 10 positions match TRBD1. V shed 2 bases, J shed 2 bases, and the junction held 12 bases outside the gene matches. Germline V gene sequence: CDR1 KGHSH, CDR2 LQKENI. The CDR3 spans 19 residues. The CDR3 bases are TGTGCCAGCTCACCATCGCCGGACAGGGGGATGATAGGCAATCAGCCCCAGCATTTT. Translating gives CASSPSPDRGMIGNQPQHF.

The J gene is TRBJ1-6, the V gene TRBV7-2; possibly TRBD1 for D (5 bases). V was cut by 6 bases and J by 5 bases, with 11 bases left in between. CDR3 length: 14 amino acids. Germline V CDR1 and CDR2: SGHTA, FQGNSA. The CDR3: CASRQDGNNSPLHF. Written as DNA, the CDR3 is TGTGCCAGCAGACAGGACGGTAATAATTCACCCCTCCACTTT.

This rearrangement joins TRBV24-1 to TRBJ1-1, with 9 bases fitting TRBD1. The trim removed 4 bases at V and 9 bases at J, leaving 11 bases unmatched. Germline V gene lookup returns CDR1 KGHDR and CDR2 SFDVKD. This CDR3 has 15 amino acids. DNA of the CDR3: TGTGCCACCAGTGACGGGACAGGGACAATGCTCAAAGCTTTCTTT. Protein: CATSDGTGTMLKAFF.